Listed here is a single TCR beta chain. The antigen remains unidentified. This sample was taken from a study of shared clonotypes between healthy human individuals. About the study: Used for every donor were three CD4 naive, three CD4 memory, two CD8 naive and one CD8 memory plate. General study findings and limits: Memory subsets generally showed lower estimated richness than naive subsets.

Profiled with immunoSEQ multiplex PCR; TCRdb holds only in-frame clones, not every one. The sample shows 2.3 million or so clones, approximately 95% of them seen only once. The CDR3 is 12 residues long. CDR1 is MNHEY and CDR2 is SVGAGI in the germline V gene. Trimming took 5 bases from V and 6 from J, leaving 11 bases between them. The sequenced sample consisted of naive CD4+ T cells from PBMCs. Noted subset: CD45RA+ positively selected. The receptor was derived from a man younger than 35 in good health. Some clones in this sample may be carry-over from other donors' samples. The chain links TRBV6-5 to TRBJ2-7, with a possible D match to TRBD1 (6 bases). Here the CDR3 reads CASSNRVGEQYF. CDR3 coding DNA: TGTGCCAGCAGTAACAGGGTAGGCGAGCAGTACTTC.